The 14 T cell receptor beta chains listed next were all sequenced from one sample in a study of T cells in narcolepsy. Sequenced by immunoSEQ multiplex PCR; TCRdb stores in-frame clones only, minus some. Of some 30,000 clones listed, 80% to 90% are singletons. Sequenced: memory (CD45RA-) CD4+ T cells from blood. These receptor sequences come from a human donor in good health.

The chain combines TRBV5-8 with TRBJ1-1; no firm D call. Deletions cut 4 bases from V and 4 bases from J, with 14 bases between. The CDR3 has 14 residues. The germline V gene encodes CDR1 SGHTS and CDR2 YDEGEE. This CDR3 is CASSPRAHSTEAFF. CDR3 coding DNA: TGTGCCAGCAGCCCCCGGGCCCATAGCACTGAAGCTTTCTTT.

A single count supports this clone. The V and J genes are TRBV10-1 and TRBJ2-7; D is perhaps TRBD1 (6 bases). The CDR3 covers 13 residues. V lost 6 bases, J lost 2 bases, and 11 bases lay in between. The V gene's germline CDR1 is WNHNN and CDR2 SYGVQD (reference sequence). In DNA, the CDR3 is TGCGCCAGCAGCCTAGGACAGACCTACGAGCAGTACTTC. Translating gives CASSLGQTYEQYF.

The chain is built from TRBV6-4 and TRBJ1-3, with a weak D call TRBD1 (5 bases). The CDR3 totals 13 residues. Trimming cost V 2 bases and J 8 bases, with 10 bases left between them. The germline V gene encodes CDR1 MRHNA and CDR2 SNTAGT. DNA for the CDR3: TGTGCCAGCAGTGACGGCAGGGTCCACACCATATATTTT. Translated, it gives CASSDGRVHTIYF.

The chain joins TRBV6-5 to TRBJ2-3; 11 bases are a match to TRBD2. This CDR3 region has 15 residues. V shed 7 bases and J 3 bases; nucleotides not matched to a gene: 6. Germline V gives CDR1 MNHEY, CDR2 SVGAGI. CDR3 bases: TGTGCCAGCAAGGTTGTAGCGGGAGGGACAGATACGCAGTATTTT. It codes for CASKVVAGGTDTQYF.

The rearrangement joins TRBV5-1 to TRBJ2-7; 10 bases match TRBD1. V trimming: 3 bases; J trimming: 2 bases; junction bases outside the gene matches: 2. The CDR3 loop spans 14 amino acids. From germline, CDR1 is SGHRS and CDR2 YFSETQ. The CDR3 region has the DNA TGCGCCAGCAGCTCCGGGACAGGGGCCTACGAGCAGTACTTC. Protein sequence: CASSSGTGAYEQYF. The full variable domain, its missing parts supplied by reference TRBV5-1 and TRBJ2-7, is KAGVTQTPRYLIKTRGQQVTLSCSPISGHRSVSWYQQTPGQGLQFLFEYFSETQRNKGNFPGRFSGRQFSNSRSEMNVSTLELGDSALYLCASSSGTGAYEQYFGPGTRLTVT.

V and J are TRBV19 and TRBJ2-3; D gene ambiguous. The V gene lost 6 bases and the J gene lost 0 bases, with 10 bases spanning the gap. The CDR3 covers 14 residues. Germline-derived CDR1 and CDR2 are LNHDA and SQIVND (reference sequence). Written as DNA, the CDR3 is TGTGCCAGTAGAAAGGGCTTCAGCACAGATACGCAGTATTTT. It is translated as CASRKGFSTDTQYF.

V usage is TRBV9 and J usage is TRBJ2-7; 9 bases are shared with TRBD2. V dropped 0 bases and J dropped 6; count of bases not matched to a gene: 7. The CDR3 is made up of 15 amino acids. CDR1 and CDR2 (germline): SGDLS, YYNGEE. The DNA of the CDR3 is TGTGCCAGCAGCGTAGGAGGACTAGCGACCCGCGAGCAGTACTTC. Protein sequence: CASSVGGLATREQYF.

The chain uses TRBV28 and TRBJ2-7, with a possible D match to TRBD2 (7 bases). Looked up from germline, CDR1 is MDHEN and CDR2 is SYDVKM. Trimming removed 7 bases from V and 9 bases from J, with 19 bases in between. CDR3 length: 13 amino acids. The CDR3 DNA is TGTGCCAGCATAAGGGGGGAGGGAGAGGGGCAGTACTTC. Translation gives CASIRGEGEGQYF.

The CDR3 region has the DNA TGCGCCAGCAGTGAGTACGGGGGGCCGGTGGACACCGGGGAGCTGTTTTTT. Amino acid sequence: CASSEYGGPVDTGELFF. The chain joins TRBV10-1 to TRBJ2-2, with D possibly being TRBD2 (7 bases). V was clipped by 1 base and J by 3 bases, with 15 bases between them. The CDR3 has 17 residues. Germline lookup yields CDR1 WNHNN and CDR2 SYGVQD (reference sequence).

V is TRBV5-4 and J is TRBJ2-7; 9 bases line up with TRBD2. Germline CDR1 SGHNT, CDR2 YYREEE (reference sequence). The junction had 8 bases not matched to a gene; V was cut back by 4 bases and J by 6 bases. The CDR3 consists of 14 residues. The CDR3 sequence: CASSRWTSVGEQYF. CDR3 sequence (DNA): TGTGCCAGCAGCCGGTGGACTAGCGTAGGCGAGCAGTACTTC. Complete variable domain (other parts from reference TRBV5-4 and TRBJ2-7): ETGVTQSPTHLIKTRGQQVTLRCSSQSGHNTVSWYQQALGQGPQFIFQYYREEENGRGNFPPRFSGLQFPNYSSELNVNALELDDSALYLCASSRWTSVGEQYFGPGTRLTVT.

The chain uses TRBV25-1 and TRBJ1-1, with no clear D. CDR1 MGHDK and CDR2 SYGVNS come from the germline V gene. V lost 2 bases to trimming and J lost 2 bases, with 3 bases between them. The CDR3 covers 12 residues. CDR3 region: CASSEPNTEAFF. CDR3 in DNA: TGTGCCAGCAGTGAACCTAACACTGAAGCTTTCTTT.

This sequence joins TRBV10-1 and TRBJ2-5; D gene unclear. Germline V gene sequence: CDR1 WNHNN, CDR2 SYGVQD (reference sequence). The CDR3 spans 13 residues. Trimming left V 4 bases short and J 1 base short, with 7 bases between. The CDR3 here is CASSVPPQETQYF. The CDR3 DNA sequence: TGCGCCAGCAGTGTTCCCCCCCAAGAGACCCAGTACTTC.

The CDR3 DNA reads as TGTGCCAGCCTGACACTTAGAGGGGGCTACGAGCAGTACTTC. It yields the protein CASLTLRGGYEQYF. This chain connects TRBV28 to TRBJ2-5, with D maybe TRBD1 (6 bases). TRBJ2-7 explains the end of the DNA better; the J call may be wrong. The CDR3 consists of 14 residues. Looked up from germline, CDR1 is MDHEN and CDR2 is SYDVKM.

V usage is TRBV10-3 and J usage is TRBJ2-1; TRBD2 matches at 7 bases. Germline CDR1 is ENHRY and CDR2 is SYGVKD. The trim removed 6 bases at V and 4 bases at J, leaving 3 bases unmatched. The CDR3 runs to 13 residues. CDR3 amino acids: CAISLAEYNEQFF. The CDR3 nucleotides are TGTGCCATCAGCCTAGCGGAGTACAATGAGCAGTTCTTC.